The sequence of this T cell receptor beta chain was determined in a study of blood T cell repertoires in COVID-19. Authors' data handling: Estimation of nucleated cell counts relied on the amplification of reference gene primers. Some clones are missing from TCRdb's copy, which holds only in-frame ones; the method was immunoSEQ multiplex PCR. V and J calls plus clone size are reproduced from that table; the DNA served to infer D and trimming. This repertoire shows about 83,000 clones, about 82% found once; its top ten account for about 7.8%. The CDR3 is 13 residues long. Trimming took 2 bases from V and 6 from J, leaving 8 bases between them.

This clonotype originated in a man aged 50 to 60 with active COVID-19. The genes are TRBV12-3 or TRBV12-4 and TRBJ2-1; D possibly corresponds to TRBD1 (5 bases). The sample was peripheral blood. The CDR3 nucleotides read TGTGCCAGCAGTTTACGACAGAGCAATGAGCAGTTCTTC. Amino acids: CASSLRQSNEQFF.